This is a list of T cell receptor beta chains from one sample in a study of regulatory T cells in long-lasting Graves disease. TCRdb recomputed calls from the multiplex PCR reads with MiXCR, one row per CDR3 protein. The top ten hold 20% of the sample, which has roughly 350,000 distinct CDR3 sequences, around 16% seen once. This same sample was also part of a study on T cells in Graves' hyperthyroidism and ophthalmopathy.

The material sequenced was peripheral blood mononuclear cells (PBMCs), taken at new diagnosis, from a patient treated with antithyroid drugs. Receptor source: a woman between 18 and 30 years old with Graves disease. CDR3s include the opening cysteine and the closing phenylalanine or tryptophan. The order of the fields is CDR3 protein, V gene, J gene.

CASSQLWSAQVLDGYTF	TRBV4-1	TRBJ1-2
CASSPRDGSYEQYF	TRBV4-2	TRBJ2-7
CASSTRGVSNQPQHF	TRBV6-1	TRBJ1-5
CASTAPFGQHYGYTF	TRBV28	TRBJ1-2
CASTVGTTSYEQYF	TRBV7-9	TRBJ2-7
CASSFAGLKTYEQYF	TRBV5-5	TRBJ2-7
CASGVQGAKLFF	TRBV28	TRBJ1-4
CAWSDGRQGAHEQYF	TRBV30	TRBJ2-7
CASISTGGTFETQYF	TRBV5-1	TRBJ2-5
CASSPTGRRNYGYTF	TRBV19	TRBJ1-2
CASYASGGLNTGELFF	TRBV5-1	TRBJ2-2